These 26 T cell receptor beta chains originate from one sample sequenced in a study of blood T cell repertoires in COVID-19. Sequencing used immunoSEQ multiplex PCR; TCRdb keeps in-frame clones, though not all of them. The sample records 140,000 or so clones, approximately 88% being singletons. Sequencing input: peripheral blood. Every receptor here comes from a human donor in a cohort sampled during active COVID-19.

The genes are TRBV5-1 and TRBJ2-3; D gene ambiguous. CDR3 length: 16 amino acids. Germline lookup yields CDR1 SGHRS and CDR2 YFSETQ. V shed 0 bases and J shed 0 bases, with 11 bases lying between them. For the CDR3, the DNA is TGCGCCAGCAGCTTGGGGGCCGGAACTAGCACAGATACGCAGTATTTT. Protein product: CASSLGAGTSTDTQYF.

The sample holds many counts of this clone. The chain has TRBV11-2 and TRBJ2-1; unclear D gene. The CDR3 has 15 residues. Germline V gives CDR1 SGHAT, CDR2 FQNNGV. The germline V and J ends were trimmed by 2 bases and 3 bases, with 11 bases remaining between them. CDR3 DNA sequence: TGTGCCAGCAGCTTATTTCAGTTCCACTACAATGAGCAGTTCTTC. Protein product: CASSLFQFHYNEQFF.

This clone appeared a few times. The gene calls are TRBV7-3 and TRBJ2-3; 7 bases align to TRBD2. The CDR3 length is 14 residues. V gave up 2 bases and J gave up 3 bases; unmatched junction bases: 2. Germline V gene sequence: CDR1 SGHTA, CDR2 FQGTGA. CDR3 nucleotide sequence: TGTGCCAGCAGCTTAGCGGGGGTAACAGATACGCAGTATTTT. Its translation is CASSLAGVTDTQYF.

The chain carries TRBV6-1 and TRBJ2-5; a possible D gene is TRBD2 (6 bases). CDR1 and CDR2 (germline): MNHNS, SASEGT. CDR3 length equals 15 residues. Trimming shortened V by 1 base and J by 3 bases, and 12 bases separated the two germline ends. The DNA of the CDR3 is TGTGCCAGCAGTGAAGTGTTCTTAGCGGAAGAGACCCAGTACTTC. Translating gives CASSEVFLAEETQYF.

The genes are TRBV6-4 and TRBJ2-1; 10 nucleotides agree with TRBD2. CDR3 length: 15 amino acids. V dropped 4 bases and J dropped 3; count of bases not matched to a gene: 3. Germline CDR1 is MRHNA and CDR2 is SNTAGT. CDR3 sequence: CASSAGTSDYNEQFF. CDR3 DNA sequence: TGTGCCAGCAGTGCCGGGACTAGCGACTACAATGAGCAGTTCTTC.

The chain links TRBV5-1 to TRBJ1-6; 8 nucleotides match TRBD1. The CDR3 consists of 14 residues. The germline V gene encodes CDR1 SGHRS and CDR2 YFSETQ. With V trimmed by 4 bases and J by 8 bases, 5 bases remained unmatched. The CDR3 here is CASSKGQGDSPLHF. The CDR3 coding sequence is TGCGCCAGCAGCAAAGGACAGGGTGATTCACCCCTCCACTTT.

The chain combines TRBV2 with TRBJ2-1; 16 bases agree with TRBD2. CDR1 and CDR2 from the germline V gene are SNHLY and FYNNEI. The CDR3 is 14 amino acids. After removal of 7 bases from V and 12 bases from J, the junction contained 6 bases not matched to a gene. The CDR3 region is CASKPGTSGRGQFF. CDR3 nucleotide sequence: TGTGCCAGCAAGCCAGGGACTAGCGGGAGGGGGCAGTTCTTC.

The CDR3 spells CASSLTGSTDTQYF. CDR3 DNA: TGTGCCAGCAGCTTAACAGGAAGCACAGATACGCAGTATTTT. The chain uses TRBV5-4 and TRBJ2-3, with D possibly TRBD1 on 5 matching bases. V lost 2 bases, J lost 0 bases, and 7 bases lay in between. In germline, CDR1 is SGHNT, CDR2 YYREEE (reference sequence). The CDR3 loop spans 14 amino acids.

The gene calls are TRBV2 and TRBJ2-7; TRBD1 matches 8 bases. The CDR3 spans 14 residues. CDR1 and CDR2 (germline): SNHLY, FYNNEI. V trimming: 11 bases; J trimming: 3 bases; junction bases outside the gene matches: 12. The CDR3 sequence: CALRGRDRYYEQYV. CDR3 sequence (DNA): TGTGCCCTCAGGGGGCGGGACAGATACTACGAGCAGTACGTC.

This chain links TRBV7-8 with TRBJ1-2; 10 bases are a match to TRBD1. CDR3 length: 14 residues. Germline assignment: CDR1 SGHVS and CDR2 FQNEAQ. With 5 bases clipped from V and 4 bases from J, the junction kept 4 bases outside the gene matches. The chain's CDR3 is CASSDRGRGYGYTF. In DNA form, the CDR3 reads TGTGCCAGCAGCGACAGGGGGCGAGGCTATGGCTACACCTTC.

V usage is TRBV19 and J usage is TRBJ1-5; maybe TRBD1 (5 bases). Germline CDR1 LNHDA, CDR2 SQIVND (reference sequence). The CDR3 runs to 15 residues. The V gene lost 1 base and the J gene lost 4 bases, with 11 bases spanning the gap. The CDR3 is CASSIGEGRNQPQHF. The CDR3 bases are TGTGCCAGTAGTATAGGGGAGGGGAGAAATCAGCCCCAGCATTTT. Full variable domain (missing parts from reference TRBV19 and TRBJ1-5): DGGITQSPKYLFRKEGQNVTLSCEQNLNHDAMYWYRQDPGQGLRLIYYSQIVNDFQKGDIAEGYSVSREKKESFPLTVTSAQKNPTAFYLCASSIGEGRNQPQHFGDGTRLSIL.

V usage is TRBV5-5 and J usage is TRBJ1-5; no firm D call. The CDR3 sequence is 14 residues long. Per the germline V gene, CDR1 is SGHKS and CDR2 is YYEKEE (reference sequence). Trimming left V 1 base short and J 5 bases short, with 10 bases between. In DNA, the CDR3 is TGTGCCAGCAGCTTGAGGCGGGTCGATCAGCCCCAGCATTTT. Translating gives CASSLRRVDQPQHF. The full variable domain, rest sourced from reference TRBV5-5 and TRBJ1-5, is DAGVTQSPTHLIKTRGQQVTLRCSPISGHKSVSWYQQVLGQGPQFIFQYYEKEERGRGNFPDRFSARQFPNYSSELNVNALLLGDSALYLCASSLRRVDQPQHFGDGTRLSIL.

The gene calls are TRBV12-3 or TRBV12-4 and TRBJ1-6; TRBD1 matches at 7 bases. With 6 bases clipped from V and 15 bases from J, the junction kept 5 bases outside the gene matches. There are 11 residues in the CDR3. CDR3 region: CASRQGRDLHF. The DNA for the CDR3 is TGTGCCAGCAGACAGGGGCGGGACCTCCACTTT.

This chain links TRBV7-9 with TRBJ2-1, with TRBD1 as a possible D gene (5 bases). This CDR3 spans 15 amino acids. CDR1 and CDR2 from the germline V gene are SEHNR and FQNEAQ (reference sequence). Trimming left V 2 bases short and J 0 bases short, with 8 bases between. As DNA, the CDR3 is TGTGCCAGCAGCTTAAGGGGTAGCTCCTACAATGAGCAGTTCTTC. Residues: CASSLRGSSYNEQFF.

The genes are TRBV28 and TRBJ1-1; TRBD1 matches at 11 bases. With V trimmed by 4 bases and J by 4 bases, 5 bases remained unmatched. Looked up from germline, CDR1 is MDHEN and CDR2 is SYDVKM. The CDR3 totals 15 residues. In DNA form, the CDR3 reads TGTGCCAGCAGTTCTAGGGACAGGGGGGGCACTGAAGCTTTCTTT. Its translation: CASSSRDRGGTEAFF.

This clone was counted a single time. The chain employs TRBV7-6 and TRBJ1-1; 12 nucleotides align to TRBD1. The length of the CDR3 is 16 residues. The J segment lost 5 bases and the V segment lost 4 bases, leaving 8 bases of the junction unmatched. CDR1 is SGHVS and CDR2 is FNYEAQ in the germline V gene. In DNA form, the CDR3 reads TGTGCCAGCAGCTCACGAGGGGACAGGGGGCAAACTGAAGCTTTCTTT. Protein: CASSSRGDRGQTEAFF.

J is TRBJ2-3 and V is TRBV19; TRBD1 is a possible D gene (6 bases). This CDR3 is 14 amino acids long. V was cut by 1 base and J by 1 base, with 6 bases left in between. Germline-derived CDR1 and CDR2 are LNHDA and SQIVND (reference sequence). CDR3 region: CASSIGTGTDTQYF. Written as DNA, the CDR3 is TGTGCCAGTAGTATAGGGACAGGCACAGATACGCAGTATTTT. Full variable domain (remainder filled in from reference TRBV19 and TRBJ2-3): DGGITQSPKYLFRKEGQNVTLSCEQNLNHDAMYWYRQDPGQGLRLIYYSQIVNDFQKGDIAEGYSVSREKKESFPLTVTSAQKNPTAFYLCASSIGTGTDTQYFGPGTRLTVL.

The chain has TRBV9 and TRBJ2-4; unclear D gene. The V gene's germline CDR1 is SGDLS and CDR2 YYNGEE. This CDR3 region has 15 residues. Trimming removed 3 bases from V and 8 bases from J, with 18 bases in between. CDR3 sequence: CASSASVGLSDIQYF. The DNA for the CDR3 is TGTGCCAGCAGCGCCTCCGTTGGTCTGTCGGACATTCAGTACTTC.

The chain uses TRBV5-1 and TRBJ2-2, with a tentative D call TRBD2 (6 bases). The CDR3 is 15 amino acids. The V gene's germline CDR1 is SGHRS and CDR2 YFSETQ. Trimming shortened V by 4 bases and J by 4 bases, and 14 bases separated the two germline ends. The DNA of the CDR3 is TGCGCCAGCAGCCCAGGAGGGGCCGGCACCGGGGAGCTGTTTTTT. Translated: CASSPGGAGTGELFF.

This chain uses TRBV6-5 with TRBJ2-2, with D possibly TRBD2 on 6 matching bases. The CDR3 sequence is 14 residues long. CDR1 is MNHEY and CDR2 is SVGAGI in the germline V gene. The CDR3 protein is CVTAVRTITGELFF. The CDR3 DNA is TGTGTCACAGCAGTGAGGACTATCACCGGGGAGCTGTTTTTT.

This clone was picked up many times. J is TRBJ2-1 and V is TRBV7-3; 7 bases line up with TRBD2. This CDR3 comprises 14 residues. Per the germline V gene, CDR1 is SGHTA and CDR2 is FQGTGA. V was clipped by 5 bases and J by 5 bases; unmatched bases: 6. This chain's CDR3 is CASSQSGTNNEQFF. CDR3 nucleotide sequence: TGTGCCAGCAGCCAGAGCGGGACTAACAATGAGCAGTTCTTC.

The chain carries TRBV6-4 and TRBJ2-2; 8 nucleotides line up with TRBD1. V lost 7 bases, J lost 0 bases, and 1 base stayed unmatched. This CDR3 has 14 amino acids. Per the germline V gene, CDR1 is MRHNA and CDR2 is SNTAGT. CDR3 sequence: CASKQGANTGELFF. The CDR3 DNA reads TGTGCCAGCAAACAGGGGGCGAACACCGGGGAGCTGTTTTTT.

This chain uses TRBV5-5 with TRBJ2-3; 8 positions match TRBD1. The J segment lost 3 bases and the V segment lost 2 bases, leaving 8 bases of the junction unmatched. The CDR3 sequence is 16 residues long. Germline V gene sequence: CDR1 SGHKS, CDR2 YYEKEE (reference sequence). The CDR3 region has the DNA TGTGCCAGCAGCTTACCGGCGGACAGGGCGACAGATACGCAGTATTTT. Translated, it gives CASSLPADRATDTQYF.

The rearrangement uses TRBV19 and TRBJ1-2; 9 nucleotides line up with TRBD1. CDR3 length equals 16 residues. Germline V gene sequence: CDR1 LNHDA, CDR2 SQIVND (reference sequence). The junction had 13 bases not matched to a gene; V was cut back by 6 bases and J by 5 bases. The DNA of the CDR3 is TGTGCCAGTAGCCCTAGGCGGGGACAGGGATTATATGGCTACACCTTC. Protein: CASSPRRGQGLYGYTF. Full variable domain (remainder filled in from reference TRBV19 and TRBJ1-2): DGGITQSPKYLFRKEGQNVTLSCEQNLNHDAMYWYRQDPGQGLRLIYYSQIVNDFQKGDIAEGYSVSREKKESFPLTVTSAQKNPTAFYLCASSPRRGQGLYGYTFGSGTRLTVV.

J is TRBJ2-3 and V is TRBV5-1, with 10 bases fitting TRBD1. The ends lost 4 bases at V and 4 bases at J; junction bases unmatched: 12. The V gene's germline CDR1 is SGHRS and CDR2 YFSETQ. The CDR3 consists of 17 residues. The CDR3 coding sequence is TGCGCCAGCAGCCCTCCTTCAGGACAGGGGGGCCCAGATACGCAGTATTTT. Amino acids: CASSPPSGQGGPDTQYF.

With respect to this clone: Other DNA sequences in this specimen translate into the identical CDR3. The V call is TRBV18, the J call TRBJ1-1; the match to TRBD1 covers 8 bases. There are 14 residues in the CDR3. Germline V gene lookup returns CDR1 KGHSH and CDR2 LQKENI. V dropped 3 bases and J dropped 5; count of bases not matched to a gene: 5. CDR3 DNA sequence: TGTGCCAGCTCACCCGGGACAGGTGGGACTGAAGCTTTCTTT. It yields the protein CASSPGTGGTEAFF.